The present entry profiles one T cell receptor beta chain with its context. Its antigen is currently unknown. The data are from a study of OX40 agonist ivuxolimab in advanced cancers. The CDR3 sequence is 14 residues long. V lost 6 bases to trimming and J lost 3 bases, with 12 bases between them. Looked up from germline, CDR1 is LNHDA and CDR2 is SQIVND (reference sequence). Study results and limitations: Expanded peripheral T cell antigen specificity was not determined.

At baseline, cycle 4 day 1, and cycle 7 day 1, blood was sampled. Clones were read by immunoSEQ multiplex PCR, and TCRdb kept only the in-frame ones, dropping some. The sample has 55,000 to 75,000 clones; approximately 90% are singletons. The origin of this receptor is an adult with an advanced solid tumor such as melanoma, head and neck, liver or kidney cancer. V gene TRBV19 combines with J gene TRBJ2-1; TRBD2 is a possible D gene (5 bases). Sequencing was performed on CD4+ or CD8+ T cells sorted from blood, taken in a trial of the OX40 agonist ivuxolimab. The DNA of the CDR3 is TGTGCCAGTAGCCCGGAGGTGGGCTACAATGAGCAGTTCTTC. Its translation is CASSPEVGYNEQFF.